Below, 10 T cell receptor beta chains from the same sample are listed, as sequenced in a study of T-cell reconstitution after alpha-beta-depleted transplantation in children. Preparation of the TCRbeta library involved a method that used unique molecular identifiers. From the PCR reads, TCRdb called clonotypes with MiXCR, one entry per CDR3 protein. Altogether about 97,000 distinct CDR3 sequences are present, over 6% being singletons, with the ten largest covering approximately 16%. This specimen consisted of PBMCs, obtained before TCRalphabeta/CD19-depleted stem cell transplant. All receptors derive from a boy younger than 10 with acute lymphoblastic leukemia, due to receive a stem cell transplant.

This clonotype has a count of ten or more. The chain links TRBV29-1 to TRBJ2-7; TRBD2 aligns across 10 bases. CDR3 length equals 13 residues. Germline V lookup: CDR1 SQVTM, CDR2 ANQGSEA. Germline trimming cut 6 bases from V and 4 bases from J; bases unmatched to any gene: 6. Here the CDR3 reads CSVTSGGGYEQYF. CDR3 coding DNA: TGCAGCGTGACCAGCGGGGGGGGATACGAGCAGTACTTC.

In this sample, this clonotype turned up a few times. The rearrangement joins TRBV7-9 to TRBJ2-1; D is undetermined. CDR3 size: 12 residues. V was clipped by 6 bases and J by 7 bases, with 10 bases between them. Per germline, CDR1 SEHNR and CDR2 FQNEAQ (reference sequence). CDR3 residues: CASRSDANEQFF. In DNA, the CDR3 is TGTGCCAGCAGGTCCGACGCGAATGAGCAGTTCTTC.

This clonotype was detected many times. The chain has TRBV7-2 and TRBJ1-5; 7 nucleotides match TRBD1. This CDR3 is built from 15 residues. Germline V gives CDR1 SGHTA, CDR2 FQGNSA. Losses at the gene ends were 5 bases for V and 5 bases for J; bases not matched to a gene: 9. CDR3 residues: CASSLGQQVYQPQHF. CDR3 DNA: TGTGCCAGCAGCCTGGGACAGCAAGTTTATCAGCCCCAGCATTTT.

The chain is built from TRBV27 and TRBJ1-1, with TRBD1 identical over 10 bases. Germline values: CDR1 MNHEY, CDR2 SMNVEV (reference sequence). J lost 4 bases, V lost 6 bases, and 5 bases had no gene match. The CDR3 covers 14 residues. The CDR3 spells CASRETGGFTEAFF. In DNA, the CDR3 is TGTGCCAGCAGAGAGACAGGGGGCTTCACTGAAGCTTTCTTT.

The table lists this clonotype with many counts. The rearrangement joins TRBV24-1 to TRBJ2-2; D unresolved. Per the germline V gene, CDR1 is KGHDR and CDR2 is SFDVKD. This CDR3 spans 12 amino acids. Trimming shortened V by 9 bases and J by 0 bases, and 4 bases separated the two germline ends. As DNA, the CDR3 is TGTGCCACCTATACGAACACCGGGGAGCTGTTTTTT. Translation gives CATYTNTGELFF.

Only a few counts were recorded for this clonotype. The chain joins TRBV7-2 to TRBJ2-7, with 7 bases matching TRBD1. Trimming removed 2 bases from V and 0 bases from J; junction bases left unmatched: 4. This CDR3 spans 15 amino acids. Germline lookup yields CDR1 SGHTA and CDR2 FQGNSA. This CDR3 is CASSLRQGSSYEQYF. The CDR3 coding sequence is TGTGCCAGCAGCTTACGACAGGGCAGCTCCTACGAGCAGTACTTC.

This clonotype was seen a handful of times. The rearrangement uses TRBV7-2 and TRBJ2-7; D is uncertain. The ends were cut back, 1 base at V and 2 bases at J, with 9 bases in the middle. Germline lookup yields CDR1 SGHTA and CDR2 FQGNSA. The CDR3 length is 14 residues. CDR3 amino acids: CASSLDAGAYEQYF. The CDR3 DNA sequence: TGTGCCAGCAGCTTAGATGCCGGAGCCTACGAGCAGTACTTC.

This clonotype appeared many times. The CDR3 region has the DNA TGTGCCAGCAGTCCCGGGACAGGCTACAGGGAAGCTTTCTTT. Its protein is CASSPGTGYREAFF. V is TRBV27 and J is TRBJ1-1; 8 bases align to TRBD1. The CDR3 is made up of 14 amino acids. V was pared by 5 bases and J by 8 bases, with 10 bases of the junction left unmatched. Germline V gene data show CDR1 as MNHEY and CDR2 as SMNVEV (reference sequence).

This clonotype was recorded at least ten times. The J gene is TRBJ2-5, the V gene TRBV10-3, with 9 bases that match TRBD2. The CDR3 runs to 14 residues. CDR1 is ENHRY and CDR2 is SYGVKD in the germline V gene. The V and J ends lost 10 bases and 3 bases, in that order; junction bases with no gene match: 9. DNA of the CDR3: TGTGCCACCGAGAGCGGGGGGTTAGAAGAGACCCAGTACTTC. It specifies CATESGGLEETQYF.

This clonotype was recorded at least ten times. The chain uses TRBV12-3 or TRBV12-4 and TRBJ1-5; D ambiguous. V lost 1 base and J 6 bases, leaving 7 bases between the germline ends. The CDR3 consists of 13 residues. The DNA for the CDR3 is TGTGCCAGCAGTTTAGAGGGAGGTCAGCCCCAGCATTTT. This sequence encodes CASSLEGGQPQHF.